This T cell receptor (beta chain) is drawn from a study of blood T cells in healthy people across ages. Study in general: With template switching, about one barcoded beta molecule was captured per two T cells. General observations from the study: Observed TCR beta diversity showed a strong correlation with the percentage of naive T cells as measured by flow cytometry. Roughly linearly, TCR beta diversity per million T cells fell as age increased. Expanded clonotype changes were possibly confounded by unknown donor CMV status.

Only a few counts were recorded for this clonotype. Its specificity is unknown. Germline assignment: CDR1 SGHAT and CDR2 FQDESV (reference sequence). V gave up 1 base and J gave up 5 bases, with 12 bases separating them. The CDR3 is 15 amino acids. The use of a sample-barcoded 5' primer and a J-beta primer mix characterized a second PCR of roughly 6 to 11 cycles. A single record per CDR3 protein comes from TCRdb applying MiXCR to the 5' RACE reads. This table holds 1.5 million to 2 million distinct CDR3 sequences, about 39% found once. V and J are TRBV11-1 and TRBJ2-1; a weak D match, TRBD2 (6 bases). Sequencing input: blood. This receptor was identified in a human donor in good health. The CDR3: CASSLDRGSNNEQFF. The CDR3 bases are TGTGCCAGCAGCTTAGACCGGGGGTCCAACAATGAGCAGTTCTTC. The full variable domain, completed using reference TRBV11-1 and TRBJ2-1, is EAEVAQSPRYKITEKSQAVAFWCDPISGHATLYWYRQILGQGPELLVQFQDESVVDDSQLPKDRFSAERLKGVDSTLKIQPAELGDSAMYLCASSLDRGSNNEQFFGPGTRLTVL.